A single sample is the source of the 10 T cell receptor beta chains below, sequenced in a study of beta chain features in type 1 diabetes. Regarding the study as a whole: TCRB CDR3s from Type 1 diabetes patients were moderately but significantly shorter in all four CD4+ subsets.

cDNA synthesis used the whole RNA isolate, giving expressed TCRB sequences. Only in-frame clones appear in the TCRdb table, and some are missing; sequencing was by immunoSEQ multiplex PCR. The sample has around 30,000 clones, 65% seen once; the top ten hold approximately 2.5%. For these TCRs, the target antigens are not known. The sequencing sample was made of Tregs from blood. The receptors were gathered from a woman younger than 45 with type 1 diabetes.

V and J are TRBV11-3 and TRBJ1-2; 7 bases map to TRBD1. V lost 5 bases to trimming and J lost 6 bases; unmatched junction nucleotides: 15. The CDR3 has 16 amino acids. Germline V gives CDR1 SGHNT, CDR2 YENEEA. The CDR3 DNA reads TGTGCCAGCAGCGTCCGACAGGGTCCCCGAGAAGATGGCTACACCTTC. The encoded protein is CASSVRQGPREDGYTF.

This clone was found a few times. The chain joins TRBV29-1 to TRBJ2-7, with a weak D call TRBD2 (5 bases). Germline loops: CDR1 SQVTM, CDR2 ANQGSEA. V gave up 6 bases and J gave up 4 bases, with 13 bases separating them. CDR3 length equals 12 residues. CDR3 sequence reads: CSVDLGLYEQYF. The CDR3 nucleotides are TGCAGCGTGGACCTTGGACTTTACGAGCAGTACTTC.

This clone was counted between two and nine times. The chain couples TRBV28 to TRBJ2-5; 7 bases agree with TRBD1. Trimming at V came to 6 bases and at J to 2 bases, leaving 6 bases not matched to a gene. CDR1 and CDR2 (germline): MDHEN, SYDVKM. The CDR3 covers 14 residues. CDR3 sequence (DNA): TGTGCCAGCAGCGGGGACAGCCGTCAAGAGACCCAGTACTTC. Translation: CASSGDSRQETQYF.

The chain carries TRBV30 and TRBJ2-1; 15 nucleotides match TRBD2. This CDR3 has 16 residues. CDR1 and CDR2 from the germline V gene are GTSNPN and SVGIG (reference sequence). V trimming: 6 bases; J trimming: 1 base; junction bases outside the gene matches: 4. The CDR3 protein is CACRTSGRGSYNEQFF. Written as DNA, the CDR3 is TGTGCCTGTAGGACTAGCGGGAGGGGGTCCTACAATGAGCAGTTCTTC.

The chain couples TRBV6-1 to TRBJ2-2, with a tentative D call TRBD1 (6 bases). CDR1 is MNHNS and CDR2 is SASEGT in the germline V gene. With 5 bases removed from V and 3 bases from J, the gap between germline ends came to 13 bases. This CDR3 is 15 amino acids long. The CDR3 spells CASSQGSEYTGELFF. CDR3 coding DNA: TGTGCCAGCAGTCAGGGGTCTGAGTACACCGGGGAGCTGTTTTTT.

V gene TRBV5-1 combines with J gene TRBJ2-4; TRBD2 aligns across 13 bases. The J segment lost 8 bases and the V segment lost 5 bases, leaving 10 bases of the junction unmatched. CDR1 is SGHRS and CDR2 is YFSETQ in the germline V gene. The CDR3 consists of 16 residues. The DNA of the CDR3 is TGCGCCAGCAGTTTTGGACTAGCGGGAGCAATGGACATTCAGTACTTC. Encoded protein: CASSFGLAGAMDIQYF.

The V and J genes are TRBV11-2 and TRBJ2-1; D might be TRBD2 (6 bases). The ends were cut back, 8 bases at V and 9 bases at J, with 23 bases in the middle. This CDR3 comprises 15 residues. Germline-derived CDR1 and CDR2 are SGHAT and FQNNGV. The CDR3 spells CASGLRDSLRGEQFF. CDR3 in DNA: TGTGCCAGCGGGCTAAGGGACTCCCTGAGGGGTGAGCAGTTCTTC.

J is TRBJ2-1 and V is TRBV6-6; TRBD2 matches 7 bases. Germline CDR1 reads MNHNY; CDR2 reads SVGAGI (reference sequence). The V segment lost 5 bases and the J segment 6 bases; nucleotides outside the gene matches: 7. The CDR3 contains 14 residues. As DNA, the CDR3 is TGTGCCAGCAGTCCGATCCGACTAGCCAATGAGCAGTTCTTC. It codes for CASSPIRLANEQFF.

The J gene is TRBJ2-1, the V gene TRBV6-1; maybe TRBD1 (5 bases). The CDR3 runs 17 residues. Germline V gene lookup returns CDR1 MNHNS and CDR2 SASEGT. The V end lost 2 bases, the J end lost 2 bases, and 16 bases lay between the germline ends. The CDR3 reads CASSEMLGQEPYNEQFF. The CDR3 region has the DNA TGTGCCAGCAGTGAAATGTTGGGGCAGGAACCCTACAATGAGCAGTTCTTC.

The chain combines TRBV2 with TRBJ2-1; 9 nucleotides align to TRBD1. The CDR3 is made up of 13 amino acids. Trimming at V came to 6 bases and at J to 9 bases, leaving 6 bases not matched to a gene. Germline CDR1 is SNHLY and CDR2 is FYNNEI. The CDR3 loop reads CASRWGQGLEQFF. The CDR3 DNA is TGTGCCAGCAGGTGGGGACAGGGACTTGAGCAGTTCTTC.